The entry below describes one T cell receptor beta chain. The antigen this receptor binds is unknown. The protocol used for the library was 5' RACE. Preparation of each TCR library used approximately 4,000 ng of total RNA. For each sample, cDNA was synthesized in eight separate reactions using SMARTScribe reverse transcriptase. During cDNA synthesis, template switching introduced unique molecular identifiers that contained a 6-nucleotide sample barcode. TCRalpha and TCRbeta cDNA was amplified in two nested PCRs of about 17 and 10 cycles, and bead purification was carried out after each PCR. Before amplification, cDNA was treated with uracil DNA-glycosylase and purified using the QIAquick PCR purification kit. The second PCR added Illumina TruSeq-compatible adapters along with sample-specific barcodes. TapeStation and Qubit were used to check library quality and concentration, and roughly 4.9 ng of each library was pooled. Pooled libraries were sequenced on an Illumina HiSeq2500 single-index Rapid Run with 2 x 100 bp reads and custom sequencing primers. From the authors' description of their analysis: MiGEC version 1.2.6 was used for UMI-based consensus assembly, which corrected PCR and sequencing errors. MiXCR version 2.1.1 handled V(D)J alignment, clonotype assembly and CDR3 extraction. Normalisation of gene usage, clonotype sharing and MAIT/NKT TCR abundance was achieved by analysing the top 1000, 10 000 and 20 000 clonotypes per sample. After downsampling to 27 000 UMIs, diversity was calculated as the inverse Simpson index using the vegan R package. Paired Mann-Whitney U tests were applied to discordant twin pairs, with Benjamini-Hochberg correction for multiple testing. Through TCRdb reprocessing, the reads give one entry per CDR3 protein sequence; DNA is omitted. The V and J calls, along with clone size, are taken from TCRdb and not from the paper's own processing. The table kept for this sample lists over 130,000 distinct CDR3 sequences. The ten largest account for less than 2.5% of the sample.

From each donor, a roughly 2.5 ml peripheral blood sample was collected into PAXgene tubes and stored at -80 degrees C. Without any T cell sorting, total RNA was extracted from whole blood using the PAXgene blood miRNA kit on an automated QIAcube. Peripheral blood from monozygotic twin pairs who were concordant or discordant for inflammatory bowel disease underwent deep TCRalpha and TCRbeta repertoire profiling using unique molecular barcoding. Smoking habits were recorded for all twin pairs, and individuals were classified as current, former or never smokers. The record originates from a study of monozygotic twins with inflammatory bowel disease (dated by TCRdb to about 2019). Concerning the study at large: The complete study included around 30 monozygotic twin pairs: 19 IBD-discordant Danish pairs and nine German pairs, of which four were IBD-concordant and five were IBD-discordant. The search for disease-associated traits relied mainly on comparing, within discordant pairs, IBD patients with their genetically identical healthy co-twins. Each individual had, on average, about 151 000 unique TCRalpha sequences and 181 000 unique TCRbeta sequences available for analysis.

General conclusions and limits of the study: Concordant and discordant twins showed no difference in repertoire similarity, possibly because of limited statistical power. Compared with healthy twins, IBD patients had fewer clonotypes in common with other individuals, a difference most pronounced in patients showing signs of disease activity. Different T cell subtypes could not be distinguished in the analysis. Differing immunosuppressive treatments among patients may have added background noise and inter-individual variability to the repertoires. IBD patients had lower TCRbeta repertoire diversity, measured by the inverse Simpson index, than their healthy co-twins. The results gave no support for a single strong signal or clonotype linked to IBD.

Based on the germline V gene (reference sequence), the CDR1 and CDR2 sequences are LNHDA and SQIVND. The CDR3 numbers 12 residues from cysteine through phenylalanine. DNA is not on record. The V gene is TRBV19 and the J gene is TRBJ2-1; TCRdb calls TRBD1, which cannot be checked without DNA. Sequences were obtained from blood. This sequence was found in a human donor with ulcerative colitis or Crohn's disease, or a healthy co-twin of an affected twin (not recorded which). The CDR3 has the sequence CASSIPPGGQFF. With the rest looked up from the reference TRBV19 and TRBJ2-1 genes rather than sequenced, the full variable domain is DGGITQSPKYLFRKEGQNVTLSCEQNLNHDAMYWYRQDPGQGLRLIYYSQIVNDFQKGDIAEGYSVSREKKESFPLTVTSAQKNPTAFYLCASSIPPGGQFFGPGTRLTVL.